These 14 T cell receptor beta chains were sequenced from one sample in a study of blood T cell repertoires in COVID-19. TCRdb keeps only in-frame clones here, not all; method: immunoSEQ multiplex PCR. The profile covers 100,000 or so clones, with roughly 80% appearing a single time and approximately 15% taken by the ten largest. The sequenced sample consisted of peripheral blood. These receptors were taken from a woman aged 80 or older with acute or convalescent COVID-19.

The CDR3 DNA sequence: TGTGCCAGCAGCTTGGATCGGGGAAGCTACGAGCAGTACGTC. Translation: CASSLDRGSYEQYV. The V and J genes are TRBV5-4 and TRBJ2-7; D possibly corresponds to TRBD2 (5 bases). The V end was cut by 0 bases, the J end by 3 bases, with 10 bases between. The CDR3 length is 14 residues. The V gene's germline CDR1 is SGHNT and CDR2 YYREEE (reference sequence).

This chain's CDR3 is CASSLGTGRGEAFF. The DNA of the CDR3 is TGCGCCAGCAGCTTAGGGACAGGGAGAGGTGAAGCTTTCTTT. The rearrangement links TRBV5-1 to TRBJ1-1; 9 bases map to TRBD1. The junction had 6 bases not matched to a gene; V was cut back by 2 bases and J by 7 bases. This CDR3 has 14 residues. CDR1 and CDR2 from the germline V gene are SGHRS and YFSETQ.

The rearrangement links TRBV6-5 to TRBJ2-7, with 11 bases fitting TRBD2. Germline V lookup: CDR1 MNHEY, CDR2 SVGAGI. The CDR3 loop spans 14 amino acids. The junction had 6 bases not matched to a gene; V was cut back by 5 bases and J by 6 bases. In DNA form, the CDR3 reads TGTGCCAGCAGTCAGACTAGCGGGATGCGCGAGCAGTACGTC. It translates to CASSQTSGMREQYV.

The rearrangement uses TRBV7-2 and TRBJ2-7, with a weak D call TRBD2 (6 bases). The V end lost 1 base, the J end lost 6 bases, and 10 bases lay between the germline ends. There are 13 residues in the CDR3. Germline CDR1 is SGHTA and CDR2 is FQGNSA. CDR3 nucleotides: TGTGCCAGCAGCTTAGGACTAGTCTCCGAGCAGTACTTC. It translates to CASSLGLVSEQYF.

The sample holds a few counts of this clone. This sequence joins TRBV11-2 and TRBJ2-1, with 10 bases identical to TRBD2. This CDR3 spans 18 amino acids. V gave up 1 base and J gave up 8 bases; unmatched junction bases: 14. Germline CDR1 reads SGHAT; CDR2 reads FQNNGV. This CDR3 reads CASSLAGYSGRAFHEQFF. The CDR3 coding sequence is TGTGCCAGCAGCTTAGCCGGCTACAGCGGGAGGGCCTTTCATGAGCAGTTCTTC.

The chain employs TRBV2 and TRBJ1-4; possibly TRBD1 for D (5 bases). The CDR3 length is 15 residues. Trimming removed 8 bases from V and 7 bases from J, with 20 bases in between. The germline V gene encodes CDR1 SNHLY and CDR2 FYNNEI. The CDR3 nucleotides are TGTGCCAGCCGACCCCGCGGGGGGTTTGTTGAAAAACTGTTTTTT. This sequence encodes CASRPRGGFVEKLFF.

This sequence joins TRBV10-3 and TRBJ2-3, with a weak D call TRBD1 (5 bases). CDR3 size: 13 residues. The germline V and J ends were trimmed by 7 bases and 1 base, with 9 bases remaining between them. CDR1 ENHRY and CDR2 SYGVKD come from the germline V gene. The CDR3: CAITETGTDTQYF. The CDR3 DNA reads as TGTGCCATCACCGAGACAGGCACAGATACGCAGTATTTT.

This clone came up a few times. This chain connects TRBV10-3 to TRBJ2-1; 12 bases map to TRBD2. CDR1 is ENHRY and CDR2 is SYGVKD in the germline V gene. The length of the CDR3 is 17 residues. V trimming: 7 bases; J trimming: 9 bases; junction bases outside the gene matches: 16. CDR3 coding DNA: TGTGCCATCACCCTAGAGGGGAGACTAGCGGGAGTTGGTGAGCAGTTCTTC. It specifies CAITLEGRLAGVGEQFF.

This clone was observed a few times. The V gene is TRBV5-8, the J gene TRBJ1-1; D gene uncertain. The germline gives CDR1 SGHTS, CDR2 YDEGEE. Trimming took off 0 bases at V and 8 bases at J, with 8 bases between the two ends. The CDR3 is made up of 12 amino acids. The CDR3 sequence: CASSLAQPEAFF. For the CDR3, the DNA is TGTGCCAGCAGCTTGGCACAGCCGGAAGCTTTCTTT.

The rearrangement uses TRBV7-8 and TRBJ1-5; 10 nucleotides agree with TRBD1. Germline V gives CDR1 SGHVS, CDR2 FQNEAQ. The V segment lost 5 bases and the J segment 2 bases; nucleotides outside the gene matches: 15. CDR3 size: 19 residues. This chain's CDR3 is CASSPWRDRGGGGNQPQHF. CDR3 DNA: TGTGCCAGCAGCCCCTGGCGGGACAGGGGCGGGGGAGGCAATCAGCCCCAGCATTTT.

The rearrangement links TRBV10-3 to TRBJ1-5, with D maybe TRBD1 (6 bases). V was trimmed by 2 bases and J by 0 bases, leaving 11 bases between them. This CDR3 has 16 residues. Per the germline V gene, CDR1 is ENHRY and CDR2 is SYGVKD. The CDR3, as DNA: TGTGCCATCAGTGAGGGGGGGGCAGTTAGCAATCAGCCCCAGCATTTT. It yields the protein CAISEGGAVSNQPQHF.

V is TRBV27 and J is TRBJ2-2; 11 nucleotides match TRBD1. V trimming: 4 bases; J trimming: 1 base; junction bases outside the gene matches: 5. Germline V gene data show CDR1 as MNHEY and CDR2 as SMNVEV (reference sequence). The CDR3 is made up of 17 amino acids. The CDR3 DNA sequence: TGTGCCAGCAGTTACGGACAGGGGGCCAAGAACACCGGGGAGCTGTTTTTT. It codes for CASSYGQGAKNTGELFF.

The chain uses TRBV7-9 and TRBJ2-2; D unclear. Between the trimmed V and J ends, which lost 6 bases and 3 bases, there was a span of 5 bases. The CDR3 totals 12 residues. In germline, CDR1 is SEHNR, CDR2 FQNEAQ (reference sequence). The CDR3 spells CASSLYTGELFF. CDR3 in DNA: TGTGCCAGCAGTCTCTACACCGGGGAGCTGTTTTTT. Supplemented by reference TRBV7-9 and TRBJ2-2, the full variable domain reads DTGVSQNPRHKITKRGQNVTFRCDPISEHNRLYWYRQTLGQGPEFLTYFQNEAQLEKSRLLSDRFSAERPKGSFSTLEIQRTEQGDSAMYLCASSLYTGELFFGEGSRLTVL.

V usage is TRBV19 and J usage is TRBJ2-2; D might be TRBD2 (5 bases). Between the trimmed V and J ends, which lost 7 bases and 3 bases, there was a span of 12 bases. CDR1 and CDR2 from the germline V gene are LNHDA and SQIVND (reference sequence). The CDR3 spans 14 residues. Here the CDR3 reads CASTPSGYTGELFF. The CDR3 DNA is TGTGCCAGTACCCCCTCGGGGTACACCGGGGAGCTGTTTTTT.